The following is a T cell receptor (beta chain) sequence with its context. TCRdb re-derived calls from the RT-PCR reads in MiXCR, one entry per CDR3 protein. The sample lists about 960,000 distinct CDR3 sequences, over 15% occurring once. This entry comes from a study of patients and donors after allogeneic stem cell transplantation. The CDR3 has 13 amino acids. Germline CDR1 reads SNHLY; CDR2 reads FYNNEI. V gave up 7 bases and J gave up 1 base, with 10 bases separating them. This sequence originates from a human donor who was either an allogeneic HSCT recipient or a stem cell or donor lymphocyte infusion donor (not recorded which). It is not recorded whose cells these are; they may come from a transplant donor. Sequenced material: blood, either unsorted or a sorted T cell fraction (not recorded which). This chain uses TRBV2 with TRBJ1-1; D is unresolved. In DNA, the CDR3 is TGTGCCAGCACAGCAGAAAAGAACACTGAAGCTTTCTTT. Protein sequence: CASTAEKNTEAFF. The variable domain in full, with the rest retrieved from reference TRBV2 and TRBJ1-1, is EPEVTQTPSHQVTQMGQEVILRCVPISNHLYFYWYRQILGQKVEFLVSFYNNEISEKSEIFDDQFSVERPDGSNFTLKIRSTKLEDSAMYFCASTAEKNTEAFFGQGTRLTVV.